The 12 T cell receptor beta chains listed next were all sequenced from one sample in a study of T cells after posttransplantation cyclophosphamide. The table came from immunoSEQ multiplex PCR; TCRdb's copy has only in-frame clones and leaves some out. The specimen has 32,000 or so clones, none found just once. Sequencing input: PBMCs. The receptor set was obtained from an older woman in good health, CMV-negative, and a related stem cell transplant donor.

There are many counts of this clone. CDR3 bases: TGTGCCAGCGAGGACAGGGTGAACATTCAGTACTTC. It translates to CASEDRVNIQYF. The rearrangement links TRBV19 to TRBJ2-4; 8 bases are shared with TRBD1. V shed 9 bases and J 7 bases; nucleotides not matched to a gene: 5. The CDR3 has 12 residues. Germline V gene data show CDR1 as LNHDA and CDR2 as SQIVND (reference sequence).

The sample holds many counts of this clone. V usage is TRBV7-9 and J usage is TRBJ1-5; 8 bases are shared with TRBD1. The CDR3 is made up of 13 amino acids. Germline V CDR1 and CDR2: SEHNR, FQNEAQ (reference sequence). J was trimmed by 9 bases and V by 5 bases; bases with no gene match: 6. CDR3 in amino acids: CASSPTGGWPQHF. For the CDR3, the DNA is TGTGCCAGCAGCCCTACAGGGGGATGGCCCCAGCATTTT.

This clone was detected many times. The CDR3 coding sequence is TGTGCCAGCCGGGTAGCGGGTGCGACAGATACGCAGTATTTT. Amino acids: CASRVAGATDTQYF. The J gene is TRBJ2-3, the V gene TRBV12-3 or TRBV12-4, with 7 bases identical to TRBD2. V lost 8 bases and J lost 3; bases outside the gene matches: 8. CDR3 size: 14 residues.

Many counts were recorded for this clone. The chain couples TRBV28 to TRBJ2-5; the D gene is possibly TRBD1 (7 bases). Germline-derived CDR1 and CDR2 are MDHEN and SYDVKM. V lost 5 bases, J lost 0 bases, and 16 bases lay in between. CDR3 length: 16 residues. CDR3 amino acids: CASSRAGQINQETQYF. Written as DNA, the CDR3 is TGTGCCAGCAGTCGTGCGGGACAGATTAACCAAGAGACCCAGTACTTC.

Many counts were recorded for this clone. The chain links TRBV19 to TRBJ2-7; 7 bases align to TRBD1. This CDR3 has 14 amino acids. In germline, CDR1 is LNHDA, CDR2 SQIVND (reference sequence). J lost 2 bases, V lost 4 bases, and 5 bases had no gene match. The CDR3 sequence is CASSTGQATYEQYF. In DNA, the CDR3 is TGTGCCAGTAGTACCGGACAGGCGACCTACGAGCAGTACTTC. Together with reference TRBV19 and TRBJ2-7, the CDR3 gives the full variable domain: DGGITQSPKYLFRKEGQNVTLSCEQNLNHDAMYWYRQDPGQGLRLIYYSQIVNDFQKGDIAEGYSVSREKKESFPLTVTSAQKNPTAFYLCASSTGQATYEQYFGPGTRLTVT.

This clone showed up many times. The chain combines TRBV6-5 with TRBJ1-4; the D is unclear. Germline CDR1 reads MNHEY; CDR2 reads SVGAGI. Trimming left V 0 bases short and J 0 bases short, with 8 bases between. This CDR3 comprises 16 residues. For the CDR3, the DNA is TGTGCCAGCAGTTACTCCCAGTCCCCAACTAATGAAAAACTGTTTTTT. Translating it yields CASSYSQSPTNEKLFF.

The J gene is TRBJ2-3, the V gene TRBV13, with TRBD1 identical over 7 bases. The CDR3 extends over 16 amino acids. Germline CDR1 PRHDT, CDR2 FYEKMQ (reference sequence). J lost 2 bases, V lost 2 bases, and 7 bases had no gene match. The CDR3 DNA is TGTGCCAGCAGCTTATTAGGGGGCTCGGTCACAGATACGCAGTATTTT. This translates into CASSLLGGSVTDTQYF.

This clone was observed many times. The V and J genes are TRBV4-1 and TRBJ2-7; 9 nucleotides agree with TRBD1. The trim removed 2 bases at V and 6 bases at J, leaving 8 bases unmatched. Germline V gene data show CDR1 as MGHRA and CDR2 as YSYEKL. This CDR3 has 15 residues. CDR3 in amino acids: CASSQSGTGSLEQYF. The CDR3 DNA reads as TGCGCCAGCAGCCAATCCGGGACAGGGTCCCTCGAGCAGTACTTC.

This clone was counted many times. V gene TRBV15 combines with J gene TRBJ1-2; TRBD1 matches 9 bases. The CDR3 has 15 amino acids. Germline V gene lookup returns CDR1 LNHNV and CDR2 YYDKDF (reference sequence). V gave up 5 bases and J gave up 2 bases; unmatched junction bases: 6. CDR3 DNA sequence: TGTGCCACCAGCGTAAACGGACAGGGGAACTATGGCTACACCTTC. Translating gives CATSVNGQGNYGYTF.

This clone appeared many times. The chain uses TRBV4-2 and TRBJ2-3; D possibly corresponds to TRBD2 (6 bases). V gave up 1 base and J gave up 0 bases, with 8 bases separating them. The length of the CDR3 is 15 residues. Looked up from germline, CDR1 is LGHNA and CDR2 is YNFKEQ. CDR3 protein: CASSQVSGSTDTQYF. The CDR3 DNA is TGTGCCAGCAGCCAAGTGAGCGGGAGCACAGATACGCAGTATTTT.

This clone was observed many times. The sample holds other DNA sequences that translate to the same CDR3. The chain combines TRBV6-5 with TRBJ1-1, with D tentatively TRBD1 (5 bases). The CDR3 has 15 residues. Germline assignment: CDR1 MNHEY and CDR2 SVGAGI. The germline V and J ends were trimmed by 0 bases and 2 bases, with 10 bases remaining between them. CDR3 loop: CASSYSIQGNTEAFF. CDR3 DNA: TGTGCCAGCAGTTACTCTATTCAGGGCAACACTGAAGCTTTCTTT.

This clone was seen only a few times. V gene TRBV30 combines with J gene TRBJ1-1; 8 positions agree with TRBD1. This CDR3 comprises 14 residues. J was trimmed by 5 bases and V by 1 base; bases with no gene match: 6. CDR1 and CDR2 from the germline V gene are GTSNPN and SVGIG (reference sequence). CDR3 region: CAWSGTGIGTEAFF. As DNA, the CDR3 is TGTGCCTGGAGTGGGACAGGGATCGGAACTGAAGCTTTCTTT.